This T cell receptor beta chain is drawn from a study of CD8+CD57+ T cells in acquired aplastic anemia. Details on this clonotype: Its antigen is unidentified.

Genomic DNA constituted the template upon which TCR beta VDJ and CDR3 profiling was performed. TCRdb used MiXCR to reprocess the reads, holding one entry per CDR3 protein. Altogether roughly 200,000 distinct CDR3 sequences are present, approximately 60% being singletons, with the ten largest covering about 29%. Study-level findings and limits: Sharing between patients and controls was observed for twenty-nine CD8+ CDR3 sequences.

Material: sorted CD4+, CD8+, or CD8+CD57+ T cells (not recorded which) from PBMCs. The TCR comes from a human donor in good health.

CDR3 coding DNA: TGTGCCAGCAGCGCCTCATTGGAGGACGACGTTGCAACTAATGAGCAGTTCTTC. Residues: CASSASLEDDVATNEQFF. V and J are TRBV7-9 and TRBJ2-1; TRBD2 might be the D (5 bases). Trimming removed 5 bases from V and 7 bases from J, with 27 bases in between. The CDR3 is 18 residues long. The V gene's germline CDR1 is SEHNR and CDR2 FQNEAQ (reference sequence).